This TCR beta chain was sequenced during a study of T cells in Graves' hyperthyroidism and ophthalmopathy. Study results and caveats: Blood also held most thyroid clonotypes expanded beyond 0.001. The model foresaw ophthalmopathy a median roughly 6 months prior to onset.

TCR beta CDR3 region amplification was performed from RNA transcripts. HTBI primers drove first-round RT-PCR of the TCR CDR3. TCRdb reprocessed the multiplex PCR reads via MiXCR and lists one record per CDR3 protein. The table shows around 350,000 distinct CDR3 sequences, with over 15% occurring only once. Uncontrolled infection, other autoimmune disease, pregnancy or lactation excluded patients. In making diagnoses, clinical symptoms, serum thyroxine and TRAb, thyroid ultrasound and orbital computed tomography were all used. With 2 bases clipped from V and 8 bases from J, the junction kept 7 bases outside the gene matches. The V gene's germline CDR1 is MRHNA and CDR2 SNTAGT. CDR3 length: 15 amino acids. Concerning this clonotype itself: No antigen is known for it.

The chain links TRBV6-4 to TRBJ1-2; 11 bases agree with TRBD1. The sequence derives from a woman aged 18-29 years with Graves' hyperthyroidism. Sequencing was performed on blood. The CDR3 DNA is TGTGCCAGCAGTGACCGGACAGGGGGCGCGGAAGGCTACACCTTC. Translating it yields CASSDRTGGAEGYTF.